This T cell receptor beta chain was documented in a study of cytomegalovirus exposure and HLA in healthy donors listed by TCRdb under 2017. Some background on the complete study: According to an earlier analysis of 587 of the donors, 150 million to 200 million T cells yielded approximately 120 million unique TCR beta sequences and 276 Gb of sequence data. To study patterns of TCR occurrence, a later analysis re-analyzed previously published TCR beta repertoires from 500 to 850 donors and added high-resolution HLA genotyping. Typing coverage differed by locus: A, B, C, DRB1 and DQB1 were typed in about 629-640 donors, DQA1 in 522, DPA1 in approximately 610, and DPB1 in 400 to 490. Donor age, sex, ethnicity and CMV serostatus were compiled alongside the repertoire data. HLA typing covered class I and class II loci at four-digit resolution. All discovery cohort repertoires had been generated on a single sequencing platform. The study used immunosequencing to profile the T cell repertoires of several hundred subjects and linked those repertoires to cytomegalovirus serostatus. The aim of the study was to test whether cataloging public T cell receptors could identify signatures of past pathogen exposure. Among the roughly 380 genotyped donors, approximately 81% belonged to the genetic ancestry cluster associated with self-reported Caucasian donors. An earlier analysis of 500 to 650 of the donors applied high-throughput TCR beta sequencing to assess whether each TCR beta V gene segment acted as functional or pseudogenic. A later genetic analysis took genome-wide SNP genotypes for about 65% of the roughly 670 donors and used that subset as a discovery cohort. On average, about 200,000 unique TCR beta nucleotide sequences were sequenced per donor among a few hundred genotyped donors of the cohort, with 15% to 20% of those sequences being non-productive. Along with the approximately 670-subject first cohort, a separate validation cohort of around 110 different subjects was used. An early release that covered approximately 600 HLA-typed donors contained 250 to 350 gigabases of sequencing data and 65 million to 100 million unique TCR sequences. The study combined high-throughput TCR immunosequencing, statistical association of individual TCRs with disease status, and machine learning to predict cytomegalovirus infection status. Rather than drawing on any new phenotypic data, the later analysis identified candidate immune exposures from TCR beta sequences and the way those sequences occurred across donors. Five DR-DQ haplotypes were treated as single units for association and clustering because of strong linkage in the cohort.

The full study reports these points: A cluster of highly shared sequence variants was judged likely to represent a technical artifact of the sequencing pipeline. In this cohort, only TCR beta chains were sequenced, and detectable features were limited by the absence of alpha or paired-chain data. A later analysis reported that several top co-occurrence clusters appeared linked to parvovirus B19, influenza, CMV and Epstein-Barr virus. Cytomegalovirus status was reported to be diagnosed by the classifier with high specificity and sensitivity in both the original and validation cohorts. An earlier analysis of 587 of the donors showed that most TCR beta V segments appeared in productive rearrangements either about 87% or about 30% of the time, which broadly matched IMGT annotations. Three of the identified cytomegalovirus-associated TCR beta chains were confirmed in vitro to be specific for cytomegalovirus antigens. A later analysis found that most CMV-associated TCR beta chains appeared HLA-restricted, with HLA associations seemingly driven largely by CMV exposure. While some public TCRs were present in many individuals, most TCR sequences turned up only very rarely across donors. A later analysis associated about 16,000 TCR beta sequences with specific HLA alleles at a false discovery rate of 0.05. CMV serostatus was the only immune exposure information available for the cohort. Strong co-occurrence of HLA alleles, especially DR and DQ, made assigning TCR associations to individual alleles difficult. Correlated functional status among segregating V segments might be attributable to linkage disequilibrium, but an unknown experimental factor could not be ruled out. In a later genetic analysis, fewer N-insertions in productive TCRs were reported among donors in an Asian-associated ancestry cluster than the roughly 710-donor mean. A further reported finding was that TCR beta sequences accurately predicted the HLA-A and HLA-B alleles for most subjects in the first cohort. According to a later analysis, TCR association rates differed among HLA loci, with DRB1 alleles showing the most associated TCRs and HLA-C alleles showing the fewest. According to the authors, the approach could potentially be generalized to other disease states and immunological phenotypes. Presence/absence analyses assumed roughly uniform sequencing depth across donors, an assumption that may not hold. Fewer than 20 rarely observed V segments, including chromosome 9 orphons, were excluded from the earlier analysis of almost 600 of the donors because counts were too low. In a later analysis, HLA-associated TCR beta chains showed more clonal expansion and lower generation probabilities than non-associated chains that were equally common. Some IMGT-functional V segments, including TRBV6-2 and TRBV6-3, could not be distinguished by the 87-base-pair reads and were therefore excluded. HLA typing was unavailable for some donors at each locus, so association tests used only the typed subset. The study gave a list of about 150 TCR beta chains associated with cytomegalovirus. In a later genetic analysis, a missense DCLRE1C variant was associated with V-gene and J-gene trimming of TCR beta chains, and the association was replicated in an independent cohort.

About this clone: Which antigen it targets is not known. No clone much larger than this one lies a single base away; base qualities are absent.

The library was generated by the immunoSEQ multiplex PCR assay. For the multiplex PCR, a mixture combining 60 forward primers for TCR Vbeta segments and 13 reverse primers for TCR Jbeta segments was used. Amplification of the CDR3 region of rearranged TCR beta genes was performed with a multiplex PCR assay on genomic DNA. Amplified TCR beta libraries were sequenced as 87-base-pair reads on the Illumina HiSeq System. The source study handled its data this way. A later analysis counted 75 million to 100 million unique TCR beta chains across the 640 or so repertoires, and around 9.9 million of these chains were shared by at least two donors. A nearest-neighbor algorithm error-corrected the raw reads and collapsed the reads into unique sequences, merging closely related sequences to remove PCR and sequencing errors. To assign V, D and J gene segments, CDR3 sequences were aligned to IMGT reference sequences. Each retained sequence needed at least a six-nucleotide match to both a V gene segment and a J gene segment. A rearrangement counted as productive if the CDR3 had no stop codons and remained in frame with V and J, and every other rearrangement counted as non-productive. Following IMGT convention, CDR3 was defined as the stretch from the second conserved V-encoded cysteine up to the conserved J-encoded phenylalanine. Sequences without an unambiguous match to a single V gene segment were excluded from the earlier analysis of 450 to 650 of the donors. An earlier analysis of 587 of the donors called V segments functional above 56.7% productive rearrangements and segregating when the between-donor standard deviation exceeded 5%. A statistical classification framework was built to diagnose cytomegalovirus status from the catalog of TCR beta chain sequences. A later analysis assigned V and J genes by comparing TCR nucleotide sequences with IMGT/GENE-DB human TR gene sequences. In a later analysis, CDR3 sequences and most-parsimonious VDJ recombination scenarios were assigned using the TCRdist pipeline. In a later analysis, every TCR beta chain was defined by the combination of its CDR3 amino acid sequence and its V-gene family, and reads without a unique V-gene family were dropped. In a later analysis, nearly 600 highly shared, low-generation-probability nucleotide sequences were removed to address suspected cross-contamination and a sequencing artifact. In a later analysis, a clonal expansion index was calculated for each public chain from normalized within-repertoire ranks of inferred template counts. Generation probabilities in a later analysis came from a VDJ recombination model fitted to out-of-frame rearrangements, and those results were checked against IGoR. Hypergeometric tests were used in a later analysis to score TCR-TCR, TCR-HLA and TCR-CMV co-occurrence, with a repertoire-size bias correction applied to the TCR pairs. To estimate false discovery rates, a later analysis permuted the HLA or CMV assignments 20 times. A later analysis grouped co-occurring TCRs with DBSCAN, adding TCRdist sequence similarity when clustering within HLA-allele-positive subsets. For co-occurrence clustering, repertoires with fewer than 30,000 or more than 120,000 public chains were excluded, along with 5 or 6 repertoires with anomalous nucleotide sharing. This immuneACCESS table, as held by TCRdb, lists in-frame sequences with V and J called but not all clones. Of the missing ones, under half trace to an unresolved V gene in checked studies; the others have no known cause. That table supplies the V and J calls and clone size; D and trimming were determined from the DNA. For this sample there are about 150,000 clones; roughly 74% appear just once. Jointly, the top ten make up roughly 2.8% of the sample.

The cohort consisted of some 730 healthy bone marrow donors. All cohort members were sampled while nominally healthy, although unrecorded immune exposures were likely present. The donor tested CMV seronegative and was one of the 352 seronegative cohort members. A peripheral blood sample was collected from each donor, and TCR beta sequencing was performed on peripheral blood mononuclear cells. Genomic DNA was extracted from the blood cell samples with the Qiagen DNeasy Blood Extraction Kit. Counted from cysteine to phenylalanine, this CDR3 has 16 amino acids. Just the 48-base CDR3 DNA is kept, in frame starting at base 1. V lost 5 bases and J lost 9 bases; the stretch between them is 25 bases long. For CDR1 and CDR2, the germline V gene lists SGHVS and FQNEAQ.

Sequencing was done on a sample of PBMCs. The origin of this receptor is a man aged 18-30 years in good health and CMV-seronegative. Here the chain combines TRBV7-8 and TRBJ2-5; a tentative D call is TRBD2 (7 bases match). The DNA sequence is TGTGCCAGCAGCATTAATTCCCCTAGCGAGGGGGGGGCCCAGTACTTC. It translates to CASSINSPSEGGAQYF. Outside the CDR3, residues come from the reference TRBV7-8 and TRBJ2-5 proteins, so the full variable domain is: GAGVSQSPRYKVAKRGQDVALRCDPISGHVSLFWYQQALGQGPEFLTYFQNEAQLDKSGLPSDRFFAERPEGSVSTLKIQRTQQEDSAVYLCASSINSPSEGGAQYFGPGTRLLVL.